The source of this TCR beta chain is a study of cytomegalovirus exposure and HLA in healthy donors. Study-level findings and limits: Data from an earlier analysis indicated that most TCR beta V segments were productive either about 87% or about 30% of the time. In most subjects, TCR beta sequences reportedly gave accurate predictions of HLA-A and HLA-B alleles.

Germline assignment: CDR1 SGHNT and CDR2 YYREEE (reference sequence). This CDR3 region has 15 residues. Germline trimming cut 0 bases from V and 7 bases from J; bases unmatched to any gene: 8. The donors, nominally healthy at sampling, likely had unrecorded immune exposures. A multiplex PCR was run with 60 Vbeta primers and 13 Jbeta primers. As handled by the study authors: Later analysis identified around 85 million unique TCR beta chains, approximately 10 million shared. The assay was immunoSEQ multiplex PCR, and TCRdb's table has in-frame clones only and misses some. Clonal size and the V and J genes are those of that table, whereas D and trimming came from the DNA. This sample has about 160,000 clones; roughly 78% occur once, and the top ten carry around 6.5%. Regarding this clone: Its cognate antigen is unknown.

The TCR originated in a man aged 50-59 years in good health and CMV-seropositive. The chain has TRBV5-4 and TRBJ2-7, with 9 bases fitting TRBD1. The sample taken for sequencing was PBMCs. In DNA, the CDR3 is TGTGCCAGCAGCTTGGGTGGGACAGGGATGGGGGAGCAGTACTTC. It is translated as CASSLGGTGMGEQYF.